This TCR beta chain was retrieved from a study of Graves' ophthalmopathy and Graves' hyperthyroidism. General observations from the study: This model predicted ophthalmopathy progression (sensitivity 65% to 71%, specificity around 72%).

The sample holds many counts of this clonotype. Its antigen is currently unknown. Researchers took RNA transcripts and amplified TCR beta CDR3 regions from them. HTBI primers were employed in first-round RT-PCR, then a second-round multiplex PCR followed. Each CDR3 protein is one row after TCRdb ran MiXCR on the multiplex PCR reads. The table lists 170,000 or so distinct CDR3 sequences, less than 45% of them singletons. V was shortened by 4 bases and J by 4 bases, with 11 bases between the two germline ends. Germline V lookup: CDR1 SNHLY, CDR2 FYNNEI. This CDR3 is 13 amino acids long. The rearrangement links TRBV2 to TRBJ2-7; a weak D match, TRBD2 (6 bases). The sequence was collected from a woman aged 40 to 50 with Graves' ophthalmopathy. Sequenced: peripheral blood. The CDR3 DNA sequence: TGTGCCAGCAGTGTAGGGACTTGGTACGAGCAGTACTTC. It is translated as CASSVGTWYEQYF.